What follows are 28 T cell receptor beta chains derived from one specimen sequenced in a study of blood T cells in healthy people across ages. It was with a sample-barcoded 5' primer and a J-beta primer mix that a second PCR of about 6 to 12 cycles was run. Each CDR3 protein is one row after TCRdb ran MiXCR on the 5' RACE reads. The repertoire holds some 800,000 distinct CDR3 sequences, with approximately 44% as singletons. The specimen sequenced was blood. The receptor set was obtained from a man aged 55 to 69 in good health.

This sequence joins TRBV7-3 and TRBJ1-1; a weak D match, TRBD1 (5 bases). CDR1 and CDR2 (germline): SGHTA, FQGTGA. The V and J ends lost 2 bases and 2 bases respectively, with 9 bases between them. This CDR3 has 14 residues. CDR3 nucleotides: TGTGCCAGCAGCTTATCAGGGTCAAACACTGAAGCTTTCTTT. It is translated as CASSLSGSNTEAFF.

This chain uses TRBV27 with TRBJ2-5, with D possibly matching TRBD1 (7 bases). Germline values: CDR1 MNHEY, CDR2 SMNVEV (reference sequence). Deletions cut 3 bases from V and 13 bases from J, with 15 bases between. The CDR3 covers 12 residues. CDR3: CASSFPDRDLYF. The CDR3 DNA sequence: TGTGCCAGCAGTTTCCCCGACAGGGACTTGTACTTC.

The V call is TRBV27, the J call TRBJ1-2; D not resolved. From germline, CDR1 is MNHEY and CDR2 SMNVEV (reference sequence). Trimming shortened V by 4 bases and J by 1 base, and 7 bases separated the two germline ends. The CDR3 is 13 residues long. CDR3 DNA: TGTGCCAGCAGTTCAAGAGGTAACTATGGCTACACCTTC. It codes for CASSSRGNYGYTF.

J is TRBJ2-7 and V is TRBV25-1; TRBD2 matches at 13 bases. With the DNA end fitting TRBJ2-5 better, the J assignment may be wrong. Per the germline V gene, CDR1 is MGHDK and CDR2 is SYGVNS. This CDR3 contains 16 residues. CDR3 nucleotide sequence: TGTGCCAGCAGCAAGACTAGCGGGGGGCCCGGCGGGACCCAGTACTTC. This sequence encodes CASSKTSGGPGGTQYF.

The genes are TRBV6-2 or TRBV6-3 and TRBJ2-4; D is unclear. Trimming took off 6 bases at V and 3 bases at J, with 6 bases between the two ends. CDR3 length: 12 amino acids. The germline gives CDR1 MNHEY, CDR2 SVGEGT. The chain's CDR3 is CASSFVKNIQYF. The CDR3 bases are TGTGCCAGCAGCTTTGTCAAAAACATTCAGTACTTC.

The rearrangement uses TRBV7-2 and TRBJ2-1; no definite D call. Per the germline V gene, CDR1 is SGHTA and CDR2 is FQGNSA. CDR3 length equals 14 residues. Trimming removed 0 bases from V and 7 bases from J, with 10 bases in between. The CDR3 sequence: CASSLAGLMNEQFF. In DNA form, the CDR3 reads TGTGCCAGCAGCTTAGCAGGGTTAATGAATGAGCAGTTCTTC.

The chain combines TRBV20-1 with TRBJ1-5, with D perhaps matching TRBD1 (5 bases). CDR3 length equals 17 residues. Germline V gene sequence: CDR1 DFQATT, CDR2 SNEGSKA (reference sequence). Deletions cut 0 bases from V and 0 bases from J, with 15 bases between. The CDR3 sequence: CSARDPSGADSNQPQHF. CDR3 DNA sequence: TGCAGTGCTAGAGATCCCAGCGGGGCCGATAGCAATCAGCCCCAGCATTTT.

This clonotype was counted between two and nine times. The chain is built from TRBV4-3 and TRBJ2-1; TRBD1 is a possible D gene (5 bases). V dropped 1 base and J dropped 9 bases, with 13 bases sitting between them. The CDR3 is 14 residues long. Germline V gene sequence: CDR1 LGHNA, CDR2 YSLEER. The CDR3 spells CASSQVDRGGEQFF. In DNA, the CDR3 is TGCGCCAGCAGCCAAGTCGATAGGGGTGGTGAGCAGTTCTTC.

For the CDR3, the DNA is TGCGCCAGCAGCCATTCTACTAGCGGGGGGGCCCGGTATGAGCAGTTCTTC. As protein: CASSHSTSGGARYEQFF. V is TRBV4-1 and J is TRBJ2-1; 13 bases line up with TRBD2. The CDR3 is 17 residues long. With 3 bases clipped from V and 8 bases from J, the junction kept 10 bases outside the gene matches. Germline loops: CDR1 MGHRA, CDR2 YSYEKL.

The chain employs TRBV29-1 and TRBJ2-2; unclear D gene. CDR3 length: 13 amino acids. V lost 4 bases, J lost 1 base, and 7 bases lay in between. CDR1 is SQVTM and CDR2 is ANQGSEA in the germline V gene. The CDR3 DNA sequence: TGCAGCGTTGTACGGATGAACACCGGGGAGCTGTTTTTT. This sequence encodes CSVVRMNTGELFF.

V gene TRBV18 combines with J gene TRBJ1-6, with 7 bases matching TRBD1. Germline V gives CDR1 KGHSH, CDR2 LQKENI. The CDR3 sequence is 15 residues long. J gave up 6 bases and V 4 bases, and 6 bases lay outside the gene matches. The CDR3 reads CASSLRTGPNSPLHF. The CDR3 coding sequence is TGTGCCAGCTCACTAAGGACAGGCCCTAATTCACCCCTCCACTTT.

This clonotype was counted a few times. The V gene is TRBV6-2 or TRBV6-3, the J gene TRBJ1-5; TRBD1 aligns across 9 bases. Germline trimming cut 5 bases from V and 6 bases from J; bases unmatched to any gene: 5. The length of the CDR3 is 14 residues. Germline values: CDR1 MNHEY, CDR2 SVGEGT. CDR3 region: CASSPGTGSQPQHF. In DNA, the CDR3 is TGTGCCAGCAGTCCCGGGACAGGGTCTCAGCCCCAGCATTTT.

This chain's CDR3 is CSASSGRSDYEQYF. The CDR3 region has the DNA TGCAGTGCTAGCTCGGGGAGAAGCGACTACGAGCAGTACTTC. The chain employs TRBV20-1 and TRBJ2-7, with D perhaps matching TRBD2 (5 bases). This CDR3 has 14 residues. Germline loops: CDR1 DFQATT, CDR2 SNEGSKA (reference sequence). V lost 3 bases and J 3 bases, leaving 15 bases between the germline ends.

CDR3 in amino acids: CSASRTSWGTGELFF. For the CDR3, the DNA is TGCAGTGCCTCCCGGACTAGCTGGGGAACCGGGGAGCTGTTTTTT. The chain links TRBV20-1 to TRBJ2-2, with 8 bases identical to TRBD2. CDR1 DFQATT and CDR2 SNEGSKA come from the germline V gene (reference sequence). The CDR3 runs 15 residues. With 6 bases clipped from V and 5 bases from J, the junction kept 11 bases outside the gene matches.

This clonotype was seen just once. The rearrangement links TRBV6-1 to TRBJ2-7, with D unclear. Judging by the DNA end, TRBJ2-5 fits better; the J call may be wrong. The CDR3 is 12 amino acids. The V gene's germline CDR1 is MNHNS and CDR2 SASEGT. The CDR3 protein is CASNNLRETQYF. In nucleotides, the CDR3 is TGTGCCAGCAATAACTTGAGGGAGACCCAGTACTTC.

The table lists this clonotype with many counts. This chain uses TRBV4-3 with TRBJ2-7; tentatively, D is TRBD1 (7 bases). Germline-derived CDR1 and CDR2 are LGHNA and YSLEER. Deletions cut 1 base from V and 5 bases from J, with 12 bases between. CDR3 length: 14 amino acids. DNA of the CDR3: TGCGCCAGCAGCCAAGGGGCAGGGGGGAACGAGCAGTACTTC. It translates to CASSQGAGGNEQYF.

The genes are TRBV30 and TRBJ1-2, with D possibly TRBD1 on 6 matching bases. Trimming took off 0 bases at V and 6 bases at J, with 8 bases between the two ends. The CDR3 consists of 12 residues. Looked up from germline, CDR1 is GTSNPN and CDR2 is SVGIG (reference sequence). The CDR3 protein is CAWSVGGHGYTF. The CDR3 DNA reads TGTGCCTGGAGTGTAGGGGGTCATGGCTACACCTTC.

The V and J genes are TRBV3-1 and TRBJ2-1; weak D call: TRBD2 (5 bases). Germline lookup yields CDR1 LGHDT and CDR2 YNNKEL (reference sequence). Trimming pared 1 base from V and 8 bases from J, leaving 12 bases between. This CDR3 comprises 14 residues. The CDR3 loop is CASSQAYGVDEQFF. The CDR3 nucleotides are TGTGCCAGCAGCCAAGCCTACGGGGTGGATGAGCAGTTCTTC.

The sample holds one count of this clonotype. The genes are TRBV20-1 and TRBJ2-3; the D gene is possibly TRBD2 (7 bases). Trimming took 4 bases from V and 5 from J, leaving 19 bases between them. The CDR3 length is 15 residues. The germline CDR1 and CDR2 sequences are DFQATT and SNEGSKA (reference sequence). The CDR3 DNA sequence: TGCAGTGCTACCACCCCGGGAAGGGGGGGAGATACGCAGTATTTT. Residues: CSATTPGRGGDTQYF.

This clonotype has more than one count but fewer than ten. The chain has TRBV20-1 and TRBJ2-5; D may be TRBD1 or TRBD2 (5 bases each). Germline CDR1 is DFQATT and CDR2 is SNEGSKA (reference sequence). The ends were cut back, 0 bases at V and 11 bases at J, with 22 bases in the middle. The CDR3 length is 15 residues. The CDR3 bases are TGCAGTGCTAGAGATACTGAGGGTATAAGGGGTGAGCAGTACTTC. Its translation: CSARDTEGIRGEQYF.

This clonotype was observed a handful of times. The genes are TRBV20-1 and TRBJ2-3, with 8 bases fitting TRBD2. V dropped 0 bases and J dropped 0; count of bases not matched to a gene: 2. Germline-derived CDR1 and CDR2 are DFQATT and SNEGSKA (reference sequence). The CDR3 is made up of 15 amino acids. The CDR3 sequence is CSARDSSGSTDTQYF. CDR3 DNA sequence: TGCAGTGCTAGAGATTCTAGCGGGAGCACAGATACGCAGTATTTT.

This chain links TRBV6-5 with TRBJ2-7; maybe TRBD2 (6 bases). This CDR3 region has 14 residues. The V end lost 8 bases, the J end lost 7 bases, and 21 bases lay between the germline ends. Per the germline V gene, CDR1 is MNHEY and CDR2 is SVGAGI. CDR3 nucleotides: TGTGCCAGCCGCGGGGCGTATGCCTACAATGAGCAGTACTTC. Translation gives CASRGAYAYNEQYF.

J is TRBJ2-5 and V is TRBV4-3, with D perhaps being TRBD1 or TRBD2 (5 bases each). This CDR3 region has 15 residues. CDR1 and CDR2 from the germline V gene are LGHNA and YSLEER. V lost 3 bases and J lost 5, with 16 bases in between. CDR3 nucleotides: TGCGCCAGCAGCCAGGATCAGGGAGATTGGGAGACCCAGTACTTC. The encoded protein is CASSQDQGDWETQYF.

This chain's CDR3 is CASREGDEQYF. The CDR3 DNA is TGTGCCAGCAGAGAAGGGGACGAGCAGTACTTC. J is TRBJ2-7 and V is TRBV6-6; maybe TRBD1 (5 bases). V lost 6 bases to trimming and J lost 5 bases, with 8 bases between them. CDR1 and CDR2 from the germline V gene are MNHNY and SVGAGI (reference sequence). This CDR3 is built from 11 residues.

J is TRBJ1-2 and V is TRBV9; unclear D gene. Germline lookup yields CDR1 SGDLS and CDR2 YYNGEE. The ends were cut back, 3 bases at V and 1 base at J, with 16 bases in the middle. This CDR3 is built from 16 residues. The DNA of the CDR3 is TGTGCCAGCAGCGCCCATACAGAGGACTTTAACTATGGCTACACCTTC. Its translation is CASSAHTEDFNYGYTF. Together with reference TRBV9 and TRBJ1-2, the CDR3 gives the full variable domain: DSGVTQTPKHLITATGQRVTLRCSPRSGDLSVYWYQQSLDQGLQFLIQYYNGEERAKGNILERFSAQQFPDLHSELNLSSLELGDSALYFCASSAHTEDFNYGYTFGSGTRLTVV.

The chain recombines TRBV5-5 with TRBJ2-2; D not resolved. The CDR3 is 12 amino acids. Germline-derived CDR1 and CDR2 are SGHKS and YYEKEE (reference sequence). Deletions cut 4 bases from V and 7 bases from J, with 8 bases between. Here the CDR3 reads CASSRADGELFF. CDR3 in DNA: TGTGCCAGCAGCCGGGCTGACGGGGAGCTGTTTTTT.

This clonotype was found a few times. The genes are TRBV9 and TRBJ2-3, with 11 bases lining up with TRBD2. The V gene end was trimmed by 1 base and the J gene end by 3 bases; junction bases not matched to a gene: 1. CDR1 SGDLS and CDR2 YYNGEE come from the germline V gene. The CDR3 is 15 amino acids. Written as DNA, the CDR3 is TGTGCCAGCAGCGTAACTAGCGGGGGTACAGATACGCAGTATTTT. Its translation is CASSVTSGGTDTQYF.

Comments on this clonotype: The junction differs from germline at one of its ends, possibly a read error. This sequence joins TRBV7-9 and TRBJ1-2, with 10 bases lining up with TRBD1. Germline V gives CDR1 SEHNR, CDR2 FQNEAQ (reference sequence). This CDR3 has 14 amino acids. CDR3 sequence reads: CAGSQTGQGNGYTF. The CDR3, as DNA: TGTGCCGGCAGCCAGACGGGACAGGGGAATGGCTACACCTTC.